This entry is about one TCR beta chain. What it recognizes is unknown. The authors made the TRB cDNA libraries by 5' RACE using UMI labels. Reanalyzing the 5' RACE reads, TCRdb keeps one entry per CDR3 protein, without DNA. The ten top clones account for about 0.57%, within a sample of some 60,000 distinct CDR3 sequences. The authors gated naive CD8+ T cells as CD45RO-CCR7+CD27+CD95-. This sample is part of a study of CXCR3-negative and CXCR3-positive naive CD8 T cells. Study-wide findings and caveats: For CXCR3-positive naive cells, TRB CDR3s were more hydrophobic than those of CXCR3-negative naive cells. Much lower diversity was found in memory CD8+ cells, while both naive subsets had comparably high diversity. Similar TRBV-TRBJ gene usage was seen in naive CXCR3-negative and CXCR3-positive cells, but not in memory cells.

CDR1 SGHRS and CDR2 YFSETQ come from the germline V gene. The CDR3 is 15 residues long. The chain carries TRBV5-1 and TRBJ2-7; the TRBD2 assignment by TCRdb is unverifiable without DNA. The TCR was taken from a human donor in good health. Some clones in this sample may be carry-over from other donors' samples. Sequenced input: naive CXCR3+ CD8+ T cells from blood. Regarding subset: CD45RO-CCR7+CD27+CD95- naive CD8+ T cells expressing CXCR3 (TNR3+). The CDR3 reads CASEEGPERFYEQYF.